This T cell receptor beta chain was captured by sequencing in a study of beta chain features in type 1 diabetes. Germline assignment: CDR1 SGHNT and CDR2 YYREEE (reference sequence). This CDR3 contains 14 residues. V shed 4 bases and J shed 1 base, with 11 bases lying between them. CD4+ naive, central memory, regulatory and stem cell-like memory cells were sorted via CD45RO/CCR7/CD25/CD127/CD95/CD27. What was sequenced were expressed TCRB transcripts, since all of the isolated RNA had been reverse transcribed. The repertoire was sequenced with immunoSEQ multiplex PCR; TCRdb's copy has only in-frame clones and lacks some. The sample lists nearly 350,000 clones, around 8% occurring once.

The origin of this receptor is a woman between 18 and 29 years old in good health. The sample comprised central memory CD4+ T cells from blood. The chain is built from TRBV5-4 and TRBJ1-1; perhaps TRBD1 as D (6 bases). CDR3 bases: TGTGCCAGCAGCAGGACAGACAGGAACACTGAAGCTTTCTTT. Translated, it gives CASSRTDRNTEAFF.